This T cell receptor (beta chain) was obtained from a study of shared clonotypes between healthy human individuals. Whole-study findings and limits: Naive subsets typically showed greater estimated richness than memory subsets.

TCRdb keeps only in-frame clones here, not all; method: immunoSEQ multiplex PCR. Of about 2 million clones in the sample, approximately 94% were seen once. It was CD45RO-negative cells, positively selected for CCR7, that made up naive CD8 cells, with terminally differentiated effector memory CD45RA+ cells excluded. As concerns this clone: Antigen: not known.

Sequencing was performed on naive CD8+ T cells sorted from blood. This TCR came from a man in his late teens or twenties in good health.

This CDR3 is CASSLGWDNQPQHF. CDR3 nucleotides: TGTGCCAGCAGCTTAGGGTGGGATAATCAGCCCCAGCATTTT. This chain uses TRBV7-9 with TRBJ1-5; D is ambiguous. Trimming stripped 1 base from V and 4 bases from J, with 8 bases between. The CDR3 contains 14 residues. Germline V gene data show CDR1 as SEHNR and CDR2 as FQNEAQ (reference sequence).